The entry below gives a single T cell receptor (beta chain) sequence along with its context. These data originate in a study of blood T cell repertoires in COVID-19. At the level of the study: The study drew acute and convalescent COVID-19 samples from the United States, Italy and Spain.

Recruitment covered about two dozen US areas and drew participants whose ages spanned about 18 to 90 years. Assay used: immunoSEQ multiplex PCR; TCRdb lists only in-frame clones, some missing. The top ten clones hold approximately 9% of a sample with a few hundred thousand clones, 87% of them seen once. Trimming left V 4 bases short and J 4 bases short, with 7 bases between. The CDR3 loop spans 12 amino acids. The germline V gene has CDR1 SNHLY and CDR2 FYNNEI. The source of this sequence is a woman younger than 30 who had recovered from COVID-19. This chain links TRBV2 with TRBJ1-1; D uncertain. The sequencing sample was made of PBMCs or T cells enriched from blood (not recorded which). The DNA for the CDR3 is TGTGCCAGCAGTGTGCGTAGCACTGAAGCTTTCTTT. Its translation is CASSVRSTEAFF.